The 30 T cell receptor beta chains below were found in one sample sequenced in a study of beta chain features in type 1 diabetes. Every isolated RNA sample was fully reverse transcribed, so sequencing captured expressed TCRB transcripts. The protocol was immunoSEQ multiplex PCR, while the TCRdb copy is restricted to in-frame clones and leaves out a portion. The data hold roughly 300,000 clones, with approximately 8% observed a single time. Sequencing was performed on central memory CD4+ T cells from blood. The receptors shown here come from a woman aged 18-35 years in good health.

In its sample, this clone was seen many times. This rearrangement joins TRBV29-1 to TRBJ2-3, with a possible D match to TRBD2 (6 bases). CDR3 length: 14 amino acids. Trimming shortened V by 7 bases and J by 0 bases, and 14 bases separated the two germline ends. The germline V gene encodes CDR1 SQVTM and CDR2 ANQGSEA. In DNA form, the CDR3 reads TGCAGCGGGAGGGTCGGACTCAGCACAGATACGCAGTATTTT. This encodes CSGRVGLSTDTQYF.

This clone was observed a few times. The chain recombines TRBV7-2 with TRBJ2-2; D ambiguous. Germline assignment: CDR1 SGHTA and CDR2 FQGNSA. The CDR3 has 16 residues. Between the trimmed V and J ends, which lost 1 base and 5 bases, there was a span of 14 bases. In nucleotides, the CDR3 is TGTGCCAGCAGCTTAGTAATAACCCATCCAACCGGGGAGCTGTTTTTT. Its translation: CASSLVITHPTGELFF.

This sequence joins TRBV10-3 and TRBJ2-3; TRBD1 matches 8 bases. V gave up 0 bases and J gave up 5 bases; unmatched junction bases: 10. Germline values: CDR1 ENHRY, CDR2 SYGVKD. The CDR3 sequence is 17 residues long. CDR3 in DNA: TGTGCCATCAGTGAGTCGTCAGGGGGCATTGGGTTAGATACGCAGTATTTT. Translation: CAISESSGGIGLDTQYF.

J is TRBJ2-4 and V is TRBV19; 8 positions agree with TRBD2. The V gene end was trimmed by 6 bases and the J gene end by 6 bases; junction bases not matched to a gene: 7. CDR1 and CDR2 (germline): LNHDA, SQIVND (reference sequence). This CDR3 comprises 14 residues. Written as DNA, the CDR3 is TGTGCCAGTAGGGCCCCCGGACTAGCAAACATTCAGTACTTC. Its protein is CASRAPGLANIQYF.

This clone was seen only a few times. The DNA for the CDR3 is TGCGCCAGCAGCTTGGCAGGGACTAGCGGGATTTACAATGAGCAGTTCTTC. Protein product: CASSLAGTSGIYNEQFF. The genes are TRBV5-1 and TRBJ2-1, with 13 bases aligning to TRBD2. Germline loops: CDR1 SGHRS, CDR2 YFSETQ. V dropped 0 bases and J dropped 4; count of bases not matched to a gene: 4. The CDR3 is 17 amino acids. The full variable domain, completed using reference TRBV5-1 and TRBJ2-1, is KAGVTQTPRYLIKTRGQQVTLSCSPISGHRSVSWYQQTPGQGLQFLFEYFSETQRNKGNFPGRFSGRQFSNSRSEMNVSTLELGDSALYLCASSLAGTSGIYNEQFFGPGTRLTVL.

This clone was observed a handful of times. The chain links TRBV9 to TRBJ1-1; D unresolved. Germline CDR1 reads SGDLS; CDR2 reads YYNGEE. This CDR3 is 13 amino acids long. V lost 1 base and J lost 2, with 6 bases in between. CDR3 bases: TGTGCCAGCAGCGTAAACTCAAACACTGAAGCTTTCTTT. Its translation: CASSVNSNTEAFF.

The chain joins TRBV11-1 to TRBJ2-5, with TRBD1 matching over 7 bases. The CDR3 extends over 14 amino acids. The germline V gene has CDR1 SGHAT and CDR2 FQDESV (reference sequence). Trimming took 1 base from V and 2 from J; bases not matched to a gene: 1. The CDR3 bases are TGTGCCAGCAGCTTAGGCAGGGGGCAAGAGACCCAGTACTTC. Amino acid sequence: CASSLGRGQETQYF.

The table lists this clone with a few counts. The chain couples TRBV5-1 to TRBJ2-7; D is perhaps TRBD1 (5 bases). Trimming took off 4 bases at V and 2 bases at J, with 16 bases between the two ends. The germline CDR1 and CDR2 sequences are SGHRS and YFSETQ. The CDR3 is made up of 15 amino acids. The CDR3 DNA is TGCGCCAGCAGCCAAACACAGGAATTTACCTACGAGCAGTACTTC. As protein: CASSQTQEFTYEQYF.

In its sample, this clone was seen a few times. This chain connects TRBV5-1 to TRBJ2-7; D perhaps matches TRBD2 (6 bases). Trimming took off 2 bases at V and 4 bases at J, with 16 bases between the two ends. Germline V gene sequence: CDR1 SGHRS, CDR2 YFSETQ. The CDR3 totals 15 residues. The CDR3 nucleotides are TGCGCCAGCAGCTTTTTGTCCCAAGGAGGGTACGAGCAGTACTTC. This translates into CASSFLSQGGYEQYF.

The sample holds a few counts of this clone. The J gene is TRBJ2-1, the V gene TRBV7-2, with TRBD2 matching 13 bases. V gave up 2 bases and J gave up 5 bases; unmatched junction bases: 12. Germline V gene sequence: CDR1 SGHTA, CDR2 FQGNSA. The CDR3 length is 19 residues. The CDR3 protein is CASSLNPRGLAGPHNEQFF. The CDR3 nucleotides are TGTGCCAGCAGCTTAAATCCCAGGGGACTAGCGGGACCGCACAATGAGCAGTTCTTC.

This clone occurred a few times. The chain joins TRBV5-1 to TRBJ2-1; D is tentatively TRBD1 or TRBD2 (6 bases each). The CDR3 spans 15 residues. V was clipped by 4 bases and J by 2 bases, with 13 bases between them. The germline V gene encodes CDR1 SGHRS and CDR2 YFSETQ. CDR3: CASSPRGQAYNEQFF. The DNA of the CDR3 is TGCGCCAGCAGCCCACGGGGGCAAGCCTACAATGAGCAGTTCTTC.

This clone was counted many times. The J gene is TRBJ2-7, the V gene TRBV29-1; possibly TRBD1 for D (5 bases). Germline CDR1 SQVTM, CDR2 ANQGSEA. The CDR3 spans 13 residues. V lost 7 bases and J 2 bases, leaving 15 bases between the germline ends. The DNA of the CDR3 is TGCAGCGGCAAACATGGGGCCACCTACGAGCAGTACTTC. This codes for CSGKHGATYEQYF.

This chain's CDR3 is CASSYSGGSPYEQYF. The DNA of the CDR3 is TGTGCCAGCAGTTACTCTGGCGGATCCCCCTACGAGCAGTACTTC. This chain connects TRBV6-5 to TRBJ2-7; D call uncertain. Deletions cut 0 bases from V and 2 bases from J, with 11 bases between. The CDR3 extends over 15 amino acids. Germline CDR1 is MNHEY and CDR2 is SVGAGI.

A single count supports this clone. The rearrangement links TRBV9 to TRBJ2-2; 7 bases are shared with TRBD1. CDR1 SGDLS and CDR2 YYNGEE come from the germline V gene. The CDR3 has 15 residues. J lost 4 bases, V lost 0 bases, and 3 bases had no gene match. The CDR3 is CASSVVQGSTGELFF. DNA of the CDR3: TGTGCCAGCAGCGTAGTACAGGGGAGCACCGGGGAGCTGTTTTTT.

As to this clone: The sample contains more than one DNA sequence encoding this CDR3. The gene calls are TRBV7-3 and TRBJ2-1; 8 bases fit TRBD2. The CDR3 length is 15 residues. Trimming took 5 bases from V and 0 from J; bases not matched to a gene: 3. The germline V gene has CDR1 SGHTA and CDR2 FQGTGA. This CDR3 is CASSPTSGSYNEQFF. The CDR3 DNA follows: TGTGCCAGCAGCCCCACTAGCGGCTCCTACAATGAGCAGTTCTTC.

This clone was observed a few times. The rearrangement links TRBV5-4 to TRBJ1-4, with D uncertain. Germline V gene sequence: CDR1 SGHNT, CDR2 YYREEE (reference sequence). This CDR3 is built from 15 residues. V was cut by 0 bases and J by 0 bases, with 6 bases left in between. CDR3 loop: CASSLGPATNEKLFF. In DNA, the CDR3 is TGTGCCAGCAGCTTGGGGCCAGCAACTAATGAAAAACTGTTTTTT.

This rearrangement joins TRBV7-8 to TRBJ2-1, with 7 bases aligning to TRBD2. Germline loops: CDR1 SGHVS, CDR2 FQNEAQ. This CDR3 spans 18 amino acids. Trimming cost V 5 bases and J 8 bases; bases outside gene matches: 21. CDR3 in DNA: TGTGCCAGCAGCCCCACCCGGGACTACCGGAGTAAAACTGATGAGCAGTTCTTC. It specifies CASSPTRDYRSKTDEQFF.

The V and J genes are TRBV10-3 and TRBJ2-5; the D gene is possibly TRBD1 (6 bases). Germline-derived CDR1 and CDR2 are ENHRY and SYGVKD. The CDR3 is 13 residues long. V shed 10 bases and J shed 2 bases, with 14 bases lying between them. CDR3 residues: CASEQGPQETQYF. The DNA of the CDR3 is TGTGCCAGCGAACAGGGCCCTCAAGAGACCCAGTACTTC.

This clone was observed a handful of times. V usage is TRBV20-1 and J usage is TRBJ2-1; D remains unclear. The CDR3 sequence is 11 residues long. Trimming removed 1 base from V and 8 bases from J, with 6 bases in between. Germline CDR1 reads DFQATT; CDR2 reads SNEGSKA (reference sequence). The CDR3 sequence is CSARVSHEQFF. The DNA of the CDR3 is TGCAGTGCTAGAGTTAGCCATGAGCAGTTCTTC.

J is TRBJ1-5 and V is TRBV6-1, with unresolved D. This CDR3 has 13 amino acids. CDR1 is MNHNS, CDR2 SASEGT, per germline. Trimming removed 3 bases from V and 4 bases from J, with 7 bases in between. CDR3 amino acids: CASSDQRNQPQHF. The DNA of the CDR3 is TGTGCCAGCAGTGATCAGCGGAATCAGCCCCAGCATTTT.

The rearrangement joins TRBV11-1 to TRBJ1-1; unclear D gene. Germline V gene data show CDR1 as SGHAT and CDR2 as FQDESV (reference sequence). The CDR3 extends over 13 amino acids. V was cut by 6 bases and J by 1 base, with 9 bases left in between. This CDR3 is CASRGFENTEAFF. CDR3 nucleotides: TGTGCCAGCAGAGGATTTGAGAACACTGAAGCTTTCTTT.

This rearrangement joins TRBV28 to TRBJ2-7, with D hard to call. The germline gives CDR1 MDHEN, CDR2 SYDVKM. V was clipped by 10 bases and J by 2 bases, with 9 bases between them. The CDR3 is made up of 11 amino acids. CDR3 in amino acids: CATRGPYEQYF. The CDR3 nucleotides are TGTGCCACCCGTGGGCCCTACGAGCAGTACTTC.

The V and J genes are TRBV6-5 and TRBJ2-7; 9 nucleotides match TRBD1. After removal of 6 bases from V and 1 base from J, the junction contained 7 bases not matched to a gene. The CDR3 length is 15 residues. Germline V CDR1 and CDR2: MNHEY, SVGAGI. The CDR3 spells CASRGGTGLSYEQYF. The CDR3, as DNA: TGTGCCAGCAGGGGAGGGACAGGGCTTTCCTACGAGCAGTACTTC.

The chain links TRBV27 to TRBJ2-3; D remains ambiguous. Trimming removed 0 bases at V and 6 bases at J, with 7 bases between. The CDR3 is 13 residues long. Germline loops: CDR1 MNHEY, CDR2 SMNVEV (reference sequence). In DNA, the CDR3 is TGTGCCAGCAGTTTATCTTCGGCCGATACGCAGTATTTT. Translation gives CASSLSSADTQYF.

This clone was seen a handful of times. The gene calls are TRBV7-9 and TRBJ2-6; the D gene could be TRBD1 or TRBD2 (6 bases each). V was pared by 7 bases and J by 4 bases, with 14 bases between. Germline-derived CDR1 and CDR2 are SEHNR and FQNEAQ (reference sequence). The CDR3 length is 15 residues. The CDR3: CASTSPGAGANVLTF. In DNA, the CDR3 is TGTGCCAGCACCTCCCCGGGGGCCGGGGCCAACGTCCTGACTTTC.

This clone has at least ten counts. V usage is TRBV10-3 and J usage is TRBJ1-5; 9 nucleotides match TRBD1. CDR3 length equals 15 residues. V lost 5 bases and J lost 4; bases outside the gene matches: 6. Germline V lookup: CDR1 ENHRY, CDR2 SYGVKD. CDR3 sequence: CAISRDRAPNQPQHF. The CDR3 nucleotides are TGTGCCATCAGTCGGGACAGGGCGCCAAATCAGCCCCAGCATTTT.

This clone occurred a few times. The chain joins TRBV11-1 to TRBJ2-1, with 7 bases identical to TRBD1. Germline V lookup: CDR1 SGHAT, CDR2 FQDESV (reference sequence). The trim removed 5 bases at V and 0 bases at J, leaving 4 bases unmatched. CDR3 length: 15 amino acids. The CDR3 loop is CASSTRQGSYNEQFF. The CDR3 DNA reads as TGTGCCAGCAGCACTCGACAGGGCTCCTACAATGAGCAGTTCTTC.

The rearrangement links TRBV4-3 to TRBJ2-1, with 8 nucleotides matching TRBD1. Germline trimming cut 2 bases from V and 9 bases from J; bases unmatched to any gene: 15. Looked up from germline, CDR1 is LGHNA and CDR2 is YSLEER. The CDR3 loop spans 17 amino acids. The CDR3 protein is CASSQRLDPQGASEQFF. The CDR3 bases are TGCGCCAGCAGCCAACGCTTGGACCCCCAGGGGGCTTCTGAGCAGTTCTTC.

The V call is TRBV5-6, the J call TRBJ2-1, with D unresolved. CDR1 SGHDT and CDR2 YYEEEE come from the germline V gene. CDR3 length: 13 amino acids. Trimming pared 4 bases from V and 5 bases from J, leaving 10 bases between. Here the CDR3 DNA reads TGTGCCAGCAGCCGGCCGATGAACAATGAGCAGTTCTTC. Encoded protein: CASSRPMNNEQFF.

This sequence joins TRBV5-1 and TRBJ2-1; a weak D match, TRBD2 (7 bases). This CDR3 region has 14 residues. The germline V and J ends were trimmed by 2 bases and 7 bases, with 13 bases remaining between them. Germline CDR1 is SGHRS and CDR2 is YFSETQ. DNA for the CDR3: TGCGCCAGCAGCTTAGGAGGGAGGGGGAATGAGCAGTTCTTC. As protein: CASSLGGRGNEQFF. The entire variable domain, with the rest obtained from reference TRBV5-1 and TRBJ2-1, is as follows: KAGVTQTPRYLIKTRGQQVTLSCSPISGHRSVSWYQQTPGQGLQFLFEYFSETQRNKGNFPGRFSGRQFSNSRSEMNVSTLELGDSALYLCASSLGGRGNEQFFGPGTRLTVL.